These 8 T cell receptor beta chains were all obtained from the same sample, sequenced in a study of T cells in tumors after PD-1 blockade. Assay: immunoSEQ multiplex PCR; the TCRdb copy retains only in-frame clones and omits some. Seen here are around 60,000 clones, around 80% observed once, and the top ten hold about an eighth. Specimen: PBMCs, collected before anti-PD-1 treatment. The receptor source for this set is a human donor with basal cell carcinoma.

This rearrangement joins TRBV6-6 to TRBJ2-7; TRBD2 is a possible D gene (6 bases). This CDR3 region has 16 residues. CDR1 is MNHNY, CDR2 SVGAGI, per germline (reference sequence). V lost 5 bases and J 8 bases, leaving 25 bases between the germline ends. The CDR3 region has the DNA TGTGCCAGCAGTAATGCCCCCTCGGCCCGCGCGGGAAAGCAGTACTTC. This gives the protein CASSNAPSARAGKQYF.

This chain uses TRBV21-1 with TRBJ2-7; the table's D call of TRBD1 was not tested on the DNA. TRBV21-1 is given as a pseudogene. The length of the CDR3 is 16 residues. CDR3 sequence: CASSLRRQGKSYEQYF. The CDR3 DNA reads as TGTGCCAGCAGCCTCCGGAGACAGGGAAAGTCCTACGAGCAGTACTTC.

The CDR3 here is CASSPPEGRETQYF. CDR3 DNA sequence: TGTGCCAGCTCACCTCCGGAGGGGAGAGAGACCCAGTACTTC. The chain is built from TRBV18 and TRBJ2-5; D is perhaps TRBD2 (6 bases). This CDR3 has 14 residues. Deletions cut 3 bases from V and 4 bases from J, with 12 bases between. The germline V gene encodes CDR1 KGHSH and CDR2 LQKENI. Combining the CDR3 with reference TRBV18 and TRBJ2-5 gives the whole variable domain NAGVMQNPRHLVRRRGQEARLRCSPMKGHSHVYWYRQLPEEGLKFMVYLQKENIIDESGMPKERFSAEFPKEGPSILRIQQVVRGDSAAYFCASSPPEGRETQYFGPGTRLLVL.

The gene calls are TRBV6-2 or TRBV6-3 and TRBJ1-5; 7 nucleotides match TRBD1. The ends lost 5 bases at V and 3 bases at J; junction bases unmatched: 7. Per the germline V gene, CDR1 is MNHEY and CDR2 is SVGEGT. This CDR3 spans 15 amino acids. CDR3 region: CASSGGTVFNQPQHF. CDR3 in DNA: TGTGCCAGCAGTGGAGGGACAGTTTTCAATCAGCCCCAGCATTTT.

The chain has TRBV30 and TRBJ2-1, with 11 bases lining up with TRBD2. Germline loops: CDR1 GTSNPN, CDR2 SVGIG (reference sequence). Losses at the gene ends were 4 bases for V and 7 bases for J; bases not matched to a gene: 12. The CDR3 is 16 amino acids. This chain's CDR3 is CAWTFRLAGLLNEQFF. The CDR3 DNA is TGTGCCTGGACGTTCCGACTAGCGGGACTCCTGAATGAGCAGTTCTTC.

The gene calls are TRBV4-1 and TRBJ2-4; the match to TRBD2 covers 9 bases. CDR1 and CDR2 from the germline V gene are MGHRA and YSYEKL. Trimming at V came to 2 bases and at J to 1 base, leaving 6 bases not matched to a gene. The CDR3 sequence is 17 residues long. CDR3: CASSQRGGALAKNIQYF. The CDR3 nucleotides are TGCGCCAGCAGCCAACGCGGGGGGGCGTTGGCCAAAAACATTCAGTACTTC.

The gene calls are TRBV15 and TRBJ1-2; D remains unclear. This CDR3 is 15 amino acids long. Between the trimmed V and J ends, which lost 5 bases and 5 bases, there was a span of 18 bases. The V gene's germline CDR1 is LNHNV and CDR2 YYDKDF (reference sequence). The CDR3 DNA follows: TGTGCCACCAGCGGTAACAAGGAGTTCTTTTATGGCTACACCTTC. Encoded protein: CATSGNKEFFYGYTF.

This clone turned up a few times. The chain uses TRBV19 and TRBJ1-5; unclear D gene. V was cut by 8 bases and J by 3 bases, with 8 bases left in between. This CDR3 has 12 residues. Germline CDR1 is LNHDA and CDR2 is SQIVND (reference sequence). CDR3 sequence (DNA): TGTGCCAGTTCAAGACTCAATCAGCCCCAGCATTTT. Amino acids: CASSRLNQPQHF.